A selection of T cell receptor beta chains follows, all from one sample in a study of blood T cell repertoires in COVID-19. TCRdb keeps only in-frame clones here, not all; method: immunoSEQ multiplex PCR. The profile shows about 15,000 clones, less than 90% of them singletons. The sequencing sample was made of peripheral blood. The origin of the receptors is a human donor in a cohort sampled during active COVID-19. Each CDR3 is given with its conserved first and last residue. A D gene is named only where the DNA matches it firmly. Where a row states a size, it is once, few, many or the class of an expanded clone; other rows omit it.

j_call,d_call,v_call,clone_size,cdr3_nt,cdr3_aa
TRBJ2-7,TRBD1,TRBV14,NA,TGTGCCAGCAGCCCTCTGGATACAGGGGGCGCGTACGAGCAGTACTTC,CASSPLDTGGAYEQYF
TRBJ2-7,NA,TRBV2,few,TGTGCCAGCAGTGACAGGGTCAAAGTACCCTACGAGCAGTACTTC,CASSDRVKVPYEQYF
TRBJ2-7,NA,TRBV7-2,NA,TGTGCCAGCAGCTTCGGACAAGGATACGAGCAGTACTTC,CASSFGQGYEQYF
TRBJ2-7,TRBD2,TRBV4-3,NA,TGCGCCAGCAGCCAAGAAAACGGAGCGGGGGGATTCTACGAGCAGTACTTC,CASSQENGAGGFYEQYF
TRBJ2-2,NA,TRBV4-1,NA,TGCGCCAGCAGCCATGAGGTGAACACCGGGGAGCTGTTTTTT,CASSHEVNTGELFF
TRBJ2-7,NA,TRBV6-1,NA,TGTGCCAGCAGTGATTTCGAGGACGAGCAGTACTTC,CASSDFEDEQYF
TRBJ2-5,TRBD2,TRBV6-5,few,TGTGCCAGCAGTTACTCCATTAGCGGGATTAAAGAGACCCAGTACTTC,CASSYSISGIKETQYF
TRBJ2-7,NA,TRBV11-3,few,TGTGCCAGCAGCTCGGGGGTGGTCAGCGAGCAGTACTTC,CASSSGVVSEQYF
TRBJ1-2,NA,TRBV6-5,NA,TGTGCCAGCAGTTACGGTCGGGACTATGGCTACACCTTC,CASSYGRDYGYTF
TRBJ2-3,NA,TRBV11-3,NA,TGTGCCAGCAGCTGGCGGGGCGCAGATACGCAGTATTTT,CASSWRGADTQYF
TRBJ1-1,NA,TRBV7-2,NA,TGTGCCAGCAGCTTAGGGACAGCGAACACTGAAGCTTTCTTT,CASSLGTANTEAFF
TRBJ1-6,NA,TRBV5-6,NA,TGTGCCAGCACCCGCGGAGACAGAGATTCACCCCTCCACTTT,CASTRGDRDSPLHF
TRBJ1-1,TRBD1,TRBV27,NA,TGTGCCAGCAGCCATACAGGGGGCAGCACTGAAGCTTTCTTT,CASSHTGGSTEAFF
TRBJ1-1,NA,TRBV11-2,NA,TGTGCCAGCAGCCAACATATGAACACTGAAGCTTTCTTT,CASSQHMNTEAFF
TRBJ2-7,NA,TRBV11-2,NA,TGTGCCAGCAGCCAACAAACGACGGGAGCTGCCTACGAGCAGTACTTC,CASSQQTTGAAYEQYF
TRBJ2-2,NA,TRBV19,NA,TGTGCCAGTAGTCCCGCGGGACTGTTCACCGGGGAGCTGTTTTTT,CASSPAGLFTGELFF
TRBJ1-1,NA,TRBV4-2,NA,TGTGCCAGCAGCCAAGAGGGGAGGAACACTGAAGCTTTCTTT,CASSQEGRNTEAFF
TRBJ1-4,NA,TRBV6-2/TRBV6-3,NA,TGTGCCAGCAGCAACAGGGAATGGGAAAAACTGTTTTTT,CASSNREWEKLFF
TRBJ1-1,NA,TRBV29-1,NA,TGCAGCGTCGCCCCGACAGGAACTGAAGCTTTCTTT,CSVAPTGTEAFF
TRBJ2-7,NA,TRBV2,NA,TGTGCCAGCAGGCAGGCTGAGATGGGGAGCTCCTACGAGCAGTACTTC,CASRQAEMGSSYEQYF